These 8 T cell receptor beta chains share one sample of origin, sequenced in a study of cytomegalovirus exposure and HLA in healthy donors. The PCR employed 60 Vbeta primers together with 13 Jbeta primers. Sequencing used immunoSEQ multiplex PCR; TCRdb keeps in-frame clones, though not all of them. The sample has some 110,000 clones, roughly 80% seen once. The sequenced sample was PBMCs. The receptors derive from a man in his 60s in good health and CMV-seronegative.

This rearrangement joins TRBV7-2 to TRBJ1-5; D remains unclear. V was trimmed by 0 bases and J by 7 bases, leaving 13 bases between them. The CDR3 contains 15 residues. The germline V gene has CDR1 SGHTA and CDR2 FQGNSA. The CDR3 region is CASSLAGGMGQPQHF. The CDR3 DNA sequence: TGTGCCAGCAGCTTAGCCGGAGGGATGGGGCAGCCCCAGCATTTT.

The chain carries TRBV5-1 and TRBJ1-2, with D hard to call. Germline CDR1 and CDR2: SGHRS and YFSETQ. Trimming stripped 2 bases from V and 0 bases from J, with 11 bases between. The CDR3 contains 15 residues. The CDR3 sequence: CASSFGNAANYGYTF. The CDR3 DNA reads as TGCGCCAGCAGCTTCGGGAATGCTGCTAACTATGGCTACACCTTC.

This clone was recorded only once. The gene calls are TRBV2 and TRBJ2-3, with 8 bases that match TRBD2. The CDR3 length is 15 residues. Germline CDR1 reads SNHLY; CDR2 reads FYNNEI. The V segment lost 5 bases and the J segment 4 bases; nucleotides outside the gene matches: 8. The CDR3 DNA reads TGTGCCAGCAGTCCCTCGGGGGGGCTAGCAGATACGCAGTATTTT. Protein product: CASSPSGGLADTQYF.

This chain connects TRBV30 to TRBJ2-7; 8 positions match TRBD1. J gave up 3 bases and V 2 bases, and 6 bases lay outside the gene matches. Germline CDR1 reads GTSNPN; CDR2 reads SVGIG (reference sequence). This CDR3 has 14 amino acids. The CDR3 sequence is CAWSPDRVNYEQYF. DNA of the CDR3: TGTGCCTGGAGTCCGGACAGGGTGAACTACGAGCAGTACTTC.

The chain carries TRBV27 and TRBJ1-2; 10 bases are shared with TRBD1. With 5 bases clipped from V and 4 bases from J, the junction kept 4 bases outside the gene matches. CDR1 MNHEY and CDR2 SMNVEV come from the germline V gene (reference sequence). The CDR3 runs 14 residues. The CDR3 reads CASSGTGVSYGYTF. The CDR3 DNA is TGTGCCAGCAGTGGGACAGGGGTGAGCTATGGCTACACCTTC.

The genes are TRBV18 and TRBJ2-3, with D unclear. Germline CDR1 KGHSH, CDR2 LQKENI. There are 13 residues in the CDR3. V gave up 5 bases and J gave up 6 bases, with 12 bases separating them. The CDR3 loop reads CASSMNSRDTQYF. CDR3 sequence (DNA): TGTGCCAGCTCAATGAATTCTAGGGATACGCAGTATTTT. Variable domain in full (rest from reference TRBV18 and TRBJ2-3): NAGVMQNPRHLVRRRGQEARLRCSPMKGHSHVYWYRQLPEEGLKFMVYLQKENIIDESGMPKERFSAEFPKEGPSILRIQQVVRGDSAAYFCASSMNSRDTQYFGPGTRLTVL.

The rearrangement joins TRBV30 to TRBJ1-1, with a weak D call TRBD1 (5 bases). Trimming took 2 bases from V and 4 from J, leaving 14 bases between them. This CDR3 has 14 residues. In germline, CDR1 is GTSNPN, CDR2 SVGIG (reference sequence). CDR3 sequence reads: CAWSKGGASTEAFF. The CDR3 nucleotides are TGTGCCTGGAGTAAGGGAGGGGCAAGCACTGAAGCTTTCTTT.

Regarding this clone: Other DNA sequences of this sample code for an identical CDR3. CDR3 bases: TGCGCCAGCAGCTTGGGACAGCTCCAAGAGACCCAGTACTTC. This codes for CASSLGQLQETQYF. The rearrangement joins TRBV5-1 to TRBJ2-5, with a tentative D call TRBD1 (5 bases). Trimming left V 0 bases short and J 1 base short, with 7 bases between. This CDR3 region has 14 residues. The germline V gene encodes CDR1 SGHRS and CDR2 YFSETQ. The full variable domain, rest sourced from reference TRBV5-1 and TRBJ2-5, is KAGVTQTPRYLIKTRGQQVTLSCSPISGHRSVSWYQQTPGQGLQFLFEYFSETQRNKGNFPGRFSGRQFSNSRSEMNVSTLELGDSALYLCASSLGQLQETQYFGPGTRLLVL.